A selection of T cell receptor beta chains follows, all from one sample in a study of CD8 T cells in ankylosing spondylitis. MiXCR, run by TCRdb on the 5' RACE reads, gives a single entry per CDR3 protein. The sample includes approximately 350,000 distinct CDR3 sequences, approximately 20% seen only once; the top ten take around 12%. The sequencing sample was made of blood, either unsorted or a sorted T cell fraction (not recorded which). The source of these receptors is a male donor with ankylosing spondylitis or in good health (not recorded which). The CDR3 runs from the conserved cysteine through the conserved F or W. A D gene is named only where the DNA matches it firmly. Expanded clones are given a class, and other clones once, few, many or no size at all.

clone size,D gene,J gene,V gene,CDR3 DNA,CDR3 protein
-,TRBD1,TRBJ2-7,TRBV13,TGTGCCAGCAGCGCGGGACAGGGGTCTAGGGAGCAGTACTTC,CASSAGQGSREQYF
few,-,TRBJ2-5,TRBV12-3/TRBV12-4,TGTGCCAGCAGTCTTGCGAGGAGTTCGGGGGAGACCCAGTACTTC,CASSLARSSGETQYF
-,-,TRBJ2-7,TRBV6-5,TGTGCCAGCAGTTACTCGAACCAGCCCTACGAGCAGTACTTC,CASSYSNQPYEQYF
few,-,TRBJ2-5,TRBV6-5,TGTGCCAGCAGTTACTCAGCGTCTGGGGAGACCCAGTACTTC,CASSYSASGETQYF
-,TRBD1,TRBJ2-7,TRBV6-1,TGTGCCAGCAGTGCCATAGGGACAGAGCAGCCCTACGAGCAGTACTTC,CASSAIGTEQPYEQYF
-,-,TRBJ1-2,TRBV6-1,TGTGCCAGCAGTCCAAATCAGGGTGGCTATGGCTACACCTTC,CASSPNQGGYGYTF
-,-,TRBJ2-1,TRBV15,TGTGCCACCGGAGACGCGAGCGCCTTGGCCTACAATGAGCAGTTCTTC,CATGDASALAYNEQFF
few,-,TRBJ2-3,TRBV24-1,TGTGCCACCAGTGATTCCAACGAGGGGGAGCTTACAGATACGCAGTATTTT,CATSDSNEGELTDTQYF
many,TRBD2,TRBJ2-2,TRBV27,TGTGCCAGCAACCCGGGGGGGACCGGGGAGCTGTTTTTT,CASNPGGTGELFF
-,-,TRBJ2-7,TRBV20-1,TGCAGTGCTAGGAGGACATCTACTAATACCTACGAGCAGTACTTC,CSARRTSTNTYEQYF
few,TRBD2,TRBJ2-1,TRBV5-1,TGCGCCAGCAGCTTGGCAGGACTAGCGGGGGAATACAATGAGCAGTTCTTC,CASSLAGLAGEYNEQFF
few,-,TRBJ2-1,TRBV14,TGTGCCAGCAGCCAAGACGTCTCCCTTTACTACAATGAGCAGTTCTTC,CASSQDVSLYYNEQFF
-,TRBD1,TRBJ2-3,TRBV10-1,TGCGCCAGCAGTGACGGACAGGGGGCCGCAGATACGCAGTATTTT,CASSDGQGAADTQYF
many,-,TRBJ2-1,TRBV29-1,TGCAGCGTTGAGTTACAGGGTCCTGAGCAGTTCTTC,CSVELQGPEQFF
-,-,TRBJ2-7,TRBV10-3,TGTGCCACCTCGGACCAGGGGAGCGCAGACTTCTACGAGCAGTACTTC,CATSDQGSADFYEQYF
few,-,TRBJ2-3,TRBV7-9,TGTGCCAGCAGCCGATTTAATGGAGATACGCAGTATTTT,CASSRFNGDTQYF
-,TRBD1,TRBJ2-3,TRBV2,TGTGCCAGCAGTGACCCCAGGGGGTTCACAGATACGCAGTATTTT,CASSDPRGFTDTQYF
-,TRBD2,TRBJ2-2,TRBV4-1,TGCGCCAGCAGACCCCTAGCGGGGGGGGTGAACACCGGGGAGCTGTTTTTT,CASRPLAGGVNTGELFF